The source of this T cell receptor (beta chain) is a study of CD8+CD57+ T cells in acquired aplastic anemia. As for the study in general: Sorting CD4+ and CD8+ cells gave DNA averaging approximately 3 ug. Overall study results and limits: Shared by patients and controls, 25 to 30 CD8+ CDR3s were abundant in patients.

Patients who underwent sequencing had shown CD8+CD57+ cell expansion by flow cytometry. Patients, without exception, had severe acquired aplastic anemia. Trimming cost V 6 bases and J 1 base, with 10 bases left between them. This CDR3 contains 14 residues. The V gene's germline CDR1 is MNHEY and CDR2 SMNVEV (reference sequence). TCR beta VDJ and CDR3 profiles were obtained from a genomic DNA template. TCRdb re-called the reads through MiXCR, storing one row per CDR3 protein. The top ten clones hold 0.75% to 0.95% of a sample with a few hundred thousand distinct CDR3 sequences, less than 35% of them seen once. Concerning this clonotype itself: Its specificity is not known.

The receptor comes from a human donor with aplastic anemia. J is TRBJ1-3 and V is TRBV27; D perhaps matches TRBD1 (6 bases). Input material: sorted CD4+, CD8+, or CD8+CD57+ T cells (not recorded which) from PBMCs. CDR3 DNA sequence: TGTGCCAGCAGCCCTAGGGGGTCTGGAAACACCATATATTTT. It codes for CASSPRGSGNTIYF.